A selection of T cell receptor beta chains follows, all from one sample in a study of monozygotic twins with inflammatory bowel disease. TCRdb re-analyzed the 5' RACE reads; it lists each CDR3 protein once, without DNA. Reported are about 150,000 distinct CDR3 sequences; the ten largest clones contain 0.95% to 1.5%. The sequencing sample was made of blood. These receptors came from a human donor with ulcerative colitis or Crohn's disease, or a healthy co-twin of an affected twin (not recorded which). Both conserved end residues are part of each CDR3.

j_gene | v_gene | CDR3aa
TRBJ2-2 | TRBV7-2 | CASSAALTGELCF
TRBJ1-1 | TRBV5-1 | CASSLEPAINTEAFF
TRBJ2-3 | TRBV20-1 | CSAFRDRGQTDTQYF
TRBJ1-1 | TRBV5-1 | CASSLGGTGRGMNTEAFF
TRBJ2-7 | TRBV7-8 | CASSLREGSYEQYF
TRBJ2-7 | TRBV10-3 | CAISELGLYEQYF
TRBJ2-2 | TRBV3-1 | CASSQTRGGSYTGELFF
TRBJ1-5 | TRBV4-3 | CASSQDIRNQPQHF
TRBJ1-5 | TRBV7-2 | CASTSGGEYQPQHF
TRBJ1-1 | TRBV12-3/TRBV12-4 | CASSSQGRGTEAFF
TRBJ2-5 | TRBV7-7 | CASSLLGIQETQYF
TRBJ2-7 | TRBV7-3 | CASSPTGPEDEQYF
TRBJ2-1 | TRBV24-1 | CATSDQTLHEQFF
TRBJ2-5 | TRBV29-1 | CSVGVAQETQYF
TRBJ2-2 | TRBV12-3/TRBV12-4 | CASSLEGAGSHRELFF
TRBJ1-5 | TRBV20-1 | CSRKRGNQPQHF
TRBJ2-7 | TRBV3-1 | CASSQGREGLDYEQYF
TRBJ2-3 | TRBV28 | CASSRDSSTDTQYF
TRBJ1-2 | TRBV28 | CASRPPGQGYGYTF
TRBJ1-2 | TRBV28 | CASKIRLGRASTGYTF
TRBJ2-7 | TRBV3-1 | CASSPYPGTGPSYEQYF
TRBJ2-1 | TRBV11-3 | CASSLRTSGNKVEQFF